This T cell receptor beta chain was identified in a study of blood T cells in healthy people across ages. The authors drew around 11 milliliters of peripheral blood from each donor. Alongside a J-beta primer mix, a sample-barcoded 5' primer served in a second PCR lasting roughly 6 to 11 cycles. TCRdb fed the 5' RACE reads into MiXCR, producing one record per CDR3 protein. This sample has 1.5 million to 2 million distinct CDR3 sequences, with more than 35% found just once. Germline CDR1 SGHTA, CDR2 FQGTGA. The CDR3 sequence is 14 residues long. Losses at the gene ends were 5 bases for V and 2 bases for J; bases not matched to a gene: 4. Study outcomes and limitations: Roughly linearly, TCR beta diversity per million T cells fell as age increased. Percentage of naive T cells showed a strong correlation with TCR beta diversity.

Turning to this clonotype: Its cognate antigen is unknown.

This clonotype was sampled from a human donor in good health. The chain combines TRBV7-3 with TRBJ2-3, with TRBD1 matching 7 bases. Sequenced sample: blood. CDR3 residues: CASSEGQVTDTQYF. As DNA, the CDR3 is TGTGCCAGCAGCGAAGGACAGGTCACAGATACGCAGTATTTT. The entire variable domain, with the rest obtained from reference TRBV7-3 and TRBJ2-3, is as follows: GAGVSQTPSNKVTEKGKYVELRCDPISGHTALYWYRQSLGQGPEFLIYFQGTGAADDSGLPNDRFFAVRPEGSVSTLKIQRTERGDSAVYLCASSEGQVTDTQYFGPGTRLTVL.